Given below is one TCR beta chain in context. The antigen remains undetermined. Clinical symptoms, serum thyroxine and TRAb, thyroid ultrasound and orbital computed tomography together formed the diagnostic basis. The sample is drawn from a study of T cells in Graves' hyperthyroidism and ophthalmopathy. Amplification yielded TCR beta CDR3 regions, with RNA transcripts as the source. First-round RT-PCR with HTBI primers amplified the TCR CDR3 region. TCRdb independently ran MiXCR on the multiplex PCR reads; one entry per CDR3 protein. The sample carries 600,000 to 700,000 distinct CDR3 sequences, just under 45% recorded once. The CDR3 extends over 16 amino acids. Trimming took 0 bases from V and 5 from J, leaving 16 bases between them. CDR1 and CDR2 (germline): MNHEY, SVGEGT. Overall study findings and caveats: Blood shared most expanded thyroid clonotypes above 0.001.

Sequencing was performed on peripheral blood or thyroid tissue (not recorded which). J is TRBJ1-2 and V is TRBV6-2 or TRBV6-3; a possible D gene is TRBD1 (5 bases). The TCR originated in an adult man with Graves' disease, either hyperthyroidism or ophthalmopathy (not recorded which). CDR3 nucleotide sequence: TGTGCCAGCAGTTACTCAGTGGCAGGGAGCAGTTATGGCTACACCTTC. Translated, it gives CASSYSVAGSSYGYTF.